The 7 T cell receptor beta chains listed next were all sequenced from one sample in a study of shared clonotypes between healthy human individuals (dated by TCRdb to the early 2020s). The library was produced with the immunoSEQ multiplex PCR assay. The table was pulled from immuneACCESS by TCRdb, which kept in-frame rearrangements only. Such tables lose some clones; where checked, under half of the loss comes from unresolved V genes, and the rest has no known cause. Here the sample has 2 million to 2.5 million clones; approximately 93% occur a single time. 0.39% of the sample goes to the ten largest clones. Source material: naive CD4+ T cells from PBMCs. The cell subset or site label on this specimen signifies: CD45RA+ positively selected. Receptors originate from a man between 18 and 29 years old in good health. Some clones in this sample may be carry-over from other donors' samples.

The chain uses TRBV29-1 and TRBJ2-1, with D unclear. Trimming cost V 6 bases and J 1 base, with 13 bases left between them. This CDR3 region has 14 residues. The germline gives CDR1 SQVTM, CDR2 ANQGSEA. The CDR3 region is CSVPLGTSYNEQFF. The CDR3 DNA follows: TGCAGCGTCCCCCTAGGTACTTCCTACAATGAGCAGTTCTTC.

Of note for this clone: In the same sample, other DNA sequences code for this CDR3. This sequence joins TRBV28 and TRBJ2-7, with D possibly matching TRBD2 (5 bases). From germline, CDR1 is MDHEN and CDR2 SYDVKM. Trimming removed 4 bases from V and 4 bases from J, with 14 bases in between. This CDR3 has 14 residues. CDR3 residues: CASSSSGSRYEQYF. The CDR3 bases are TGTGCCAGCAGTTCATCGGGATCTAGGTACGAGCAGTACTTC.

This chain connects TRBV7-9 to TRBJ2-2, with D possibly being TRBD2 (6 bases). The V end was cut by 4 bases, the J end by 7 bases, with 13 bases between. CDR1 SEHNR and CDR2 FQNEAQ come from the germline V gene (reference sequence). The CDR3 consists of 14 residues. The DNA for the CDR3 is TGTGCCAGCAGCTCGCCCGCGGGGTTCGGGGAGCTGTTTTTT. Translated: CASSSPAGFGELFF.

For this clone: The sample holds other DNA sequences that translate to the same CDR3. The gene calls are TRBV19 and TRBJ1-5; D unresolved. Germline V CDR1 and CDR2: LNHDA, SQIVND (reference sequence). V lost 3 bases and J lost 0, with 6 bases in between. This CDR3 has 14 residues. CDR3 DNA sequence: TGTGCCAGTAGTATCACAGCTAGCAATCAGCCCCAGCATTTT. It specifies CASSITASNQPQHF.

This clone was observed a few times. Different DNA sequences within this sample yield the same CDR3. This chain joins TRBV19 and TRBJ1-5; a possible D gene is TRBD1 (5 bases). V was clipped by 2 bases and J by 4 bases, with 9 bases between them. This CDR3 is built from 14 residues. Looked up from germline, CDR1 is LNHDA and CDR2 is SQIVND (reference sequence). CDR3 in DNA: TGTGCCAGTAGTATACAGGGCGGGAATCAGCCCCAGCATTTT. This encodes CASSIQGGNQPQHF. The full variable domain, in which reference TRBV19 and TRBJ1-5 provide the parts outside the CDR3, is DGGITQSPKYLFRKEGQNVTLSCEQNLNHDAMYWYRQDPGQGLRLIYYSQIVNDFQKGDIAEGYSVSREKKESFPLTVTSAQKNPTAFYLCASSIQGGNQPQHFGDGTRLSIL.

This chain joins TRBV29-1 and TRBJ2-7; D may be TRBD1 (6 bases). With 7 bases removed from V and 2 bases from J, the gap between germline ends came to 15 bases. Germline V gives CDR1 SQVTM, CDR2 ANQGSEA. The CDR3 totals 13 residues. The CDR3 protein is CSAGGHWAYEQYF. The DNA of the CDR3 is TGCAGCGCTGGGGGACACTGGGCCTACGAGCAGTACTTC.

J is TRBJ1-5 and V is TRBV25-1, with 7 positions matching TRBD1. The CDR3 length is 14 residues. Germline-derived CDR1 and CDR2 are MGHDK and SYGVNS. The junction had 7 bases not matched to a gene; V was cut back by 5 bases and J by 6 bases. This chain's CDR3 is CASSLTGAGQPQHF. DNA for the CDR3: TGTGCCAGCAGTTTAACAGGGGCGGGTCAGCCCCAGCATTTT.